These 27 T cell receptor beta chains originate from one sample sequenced in a study of T cells in Graves' hyperthyroidism and ophthalmopathy. Researchers amplified the TCR beta CDR3 regions from RNA transcripts. The HTBI primer set served for first-round RT-PCR of the TCR CDR3. TCRdb called the multiplex PCR reads again in MiXCR, with one record for every CDR3 protein. The sample holds about 690,000 distinct CDR3 sequences, 15% to 20% seen once. The sequencing sample was made of blood. The source of these receptors is a man between 45 and 60 years old with Graves' hyperthyroidism.

This clonotype was counted at least ten times. The chain couples TRBV27 to TRBJ1-4, with D unclear. Germline values: CDR1 MNHEY, CDR2 SMNVEV (reference sequence). V was pared by 3 bases and J by 8 bases, with 10 bases between. This CDR3 region has 13 residues. The DNA of the CDR3 is TGTGCCAGCAGTTTCACAAACCAGGAAAAACTGTTTTTT. Amino acid sequence: CASSFTNQEKLFF.

This clonotype came up many times. The V call is TRBV27, the J call TRBJ2-5; the D gene is possibly TRBD2 (6 bases). The length of the CDR3 is 14 residues. Trimming shortened V by 5 bases and J by 5 bases, and 15 bases separated the two germline ends. Germline CDR1 MNHEY, CDR2 SMNVEV (reference sequence). The CDR3 DNA is TGTGCCAGCAGTACGATAGGCGGGGTGGAGACCCAGTACTTC. Its translation is CASSTIGGVETQYF.

Many counts were recorded for this clonotype. V gene TRBV11-2 combines with J gene TRBJ2-1; D possibly corresponds to TRBD2 (5 bases). The V end lost 4 bases, the J end lost 5 bases, and 12 bases lay between the germline ends. The germline gives CDR1 SGHAT, CDR2 FQNNGV. The CDR3 is 14 residues long. The CDR3 nucleotides are TGTGCCAGCAGCTACGGCGGGCCCCACAATGAGCAGTTCTTC. It is translated as CASSYGGPHNEQFF.

This clonotype has only a few counts. V and J are TRBV5-5 and TRBJ2-3; TRBD2 is a possible D gene (6 bases). The CDR3 covers 19 residues. Germline V gene data show CDR1 as SGHKS and CDR2 as YYEKEE (reference sequence). V dropped 3 bases and J dropped 0 bases, with 23 bases sitting between them. CDR3 coding DNA: TGTGCCAGCAGCTGGGCCGGGGGAGACAGCCGTACTAGCACAGATACGCAGTATTTT. Encoded protein: CASSWAGGDSRTSTDTQYF.

The chain uses TRBV6-2 or TRBV6-3 and TRBJ2-1; TRBD2 matches at 9 bases. J gave up 4 bases and V 10 bases, and 5 bases lay outside the gene matches. CDR3 length equals 13 residues. The V gene's germline CDR1 is MNHEY and CDR2 SVGEGT. Here the CDR3 DNA reads TGTGCCACCCACCTAGCGGGGTACAATGAGCAGTTCTTC. Protein: CATHLAGYNEQFF.

The chain is built from TRBV29-1 and TRBJ1-2; D remains ambiguous. Germline assignment: CDR1 SQVTM and CDR2 ANQGSEA. This CDR3 has 12 amino acids. Deletions cut 2 bases from V and 3 bases from J, with 7 bases between. CDR3 residues: CSVEKEDYGYTF. CDR3 DNA: TGCAGCGTTGAAAAGGAGGACTATGGCTACACCTTC.

This clonotype was detected ten times or more. The chain joins TRBV28 to TRBJ2-1; the match to TRBD1 covers 7 bases. This CDR3 comprises 12 residues. Germline CDR1 and CDR2: MDHEN and SYDVKM. Trimming cost V 4 bases and J 8 bases; bases outside gene matches: 2. The CDR3 bases are TGTGCCAGCAGTTCGCAGGGGGATGAGCAGTTCTTC. Encoded protein: CASSSQGDEQFF.

A few counts support this clonotype. This CDR3 is CASSPAGTGAVGELFF. In DNA, the CDR3 is TGTGCCAGCTCACCAGCCGGGACAGGGGCCGTCGGGGAGCTGTTTTTT. The V call is TRBV18, the J call TRBJ2-2; 10 nucleotides match TRBD1. V lost 2 bases, J lost 7 bases, and 7 bases stayed unmatched. CDR3 length: 16 amino acids. CDR1 is KGHSH, CDR2 LQKENI, per germline.

This clonotype appeared many times. The V and J genes are TRBV12-3 or TRBV12-4 and TRBJ2-2; the D gene is possibly TRBD2 (6 bases). V lost 3 bases and J 5 bases, leaving 13 bases between the germline ends. The CDR3 sequence is 15 residues long. The CDR3 DNA follows: TGTGCCAGCAGTTTTCGGAGGGCATGGACCGGGGAGCTGTTTTTT. Translating gives CASSFRRAWTGELFF.

This clonotype was seen only a few times. This chain joins TRBV11-3 and TRBJ2-1; D might be TRBD1 or TRBD2, each matching 7 bases. The germline gives CDR1 SGHNT, CDR2 YENEEA. The V and J ends lost 5 bases and 9 bases respectively, with 14 bases between them. This CDR3 region has 13 residues. The CDR3 here is CASSPPGGGEQFF. The CDR3 region has the DNA TGTGCCAGCAGCCCCCCAGGGGGGGGTGAGCAGTTCTTC.

As regards this clonotype: Germline and junction disagree at one end, which may indicate a read error. The chain couples TRBV3-1 to TRBJ1-5; no clear D gene. CDR1 is LGHDT and CDR2 is YNNKEL in the germline V gene (reference sequence). This CDR3 has 15 residues. Here the CDR3 DNA reads TGTGCCAGCAGGCAAGCGGGAGCCAGCAATCAGCCCCATCATTTT. It is translated as CASRQAGASNQPHHF.

This clonotype occurred many times. The chain combines TRBV9 with TRBJ2-2; no clear D gene. Germline V CDR1 and CDR2: SGDLS, YYNGEE. The CDR3 is 12 residues long. Trimming removed 1 base at V and 5 bases at J, with 3 bases between. The chain's CDR3 is CASSVSTGELFF. The CDR3 nucleotides read TGTGCCAGCAGCGTATCGACCGGGGAGCTGTTTTTT.

The chain combines TRBV27 with TRBJ2-7; TRBD2 agrees at 8 bases. The germline CDR1 and CDR2 sequences are MNHEY and SMNVEV (reference sequence). The CDR3 consists of 14 residues. V shed 5 bases, J shed 6 bases, and the junction held 9 bases outside the gene matches. Here the CDR3 DNA reads TGTGCCAGCAGTCCTACGGGAGGGCCCTGCGAGCAGTACTTC. Protein product: CASSPTGGPCEQYF.

The chain uses TRBV24-1 and TRBJ1-2; 8 positions agree with TRBD1. The germline V gene encodes CDR1 KGHDR and CDR2 SFDVKD. The V gene end was trimmed by 3 bases and the J gene end by 7 bases; junction bases not matched to a gene: 3. This CDR3 is 13 amino acids long. CDR3 sequence (DNA): TGTGCCACCAGTGATGCGGACAGGGCTGGCTACACCTTC. Protein: CATSDADRAGYTF.

The chain has TRBV2 and TRBJ2-7, with D perhaps matching TRBD1 or TRBD2 (5 bases each). The germline V gene has CDR1 SNHLY and CDR2 FYNNEI. V was cut by 4 bases and J by 4 bases, with 26 bases left in between. CDR3 size: 18 residues. CDR3 coding DNA: TGTGCCAGCAGTGTGTCCGTAAACCGGGACGGTGGGAATTACGAGCAGTACTTC. Protein: CASSVSVNRDGGNYEQYF. Variable domain in full (rest from reference TRBV2 and TRBJ2-7): EPEVTQTPSHQVTQMGQEVILRCVPISNHLYFYWYRQILGQKVEFLVSFYNNEISEKSEIFDDQFSVERPDGSNFTLKIRSTKLEDSAMYFCASSVSVNRDGGNYEQYFGPGTRLTVT.

This clonotype occurred many times. This chain uses TRBV28 with TRBJ2-2; no clear D gene. CDR3 length: 12 residues. Trimming left V 8 bases short and J 0 bases short, with 4 bases between. Germline CDR1 and CDR2: MDHEN and SYDVKM. The CDR3 nucleotides read TGTGCCAGCGGAGCGAACACCGGGGAGCTGTTTTTT. Translating it yields CASGANTGELFF. The full variable domain, completed using reference TRBV28 and TRBJ2-2, is DVKVTQSSRYLVKRTGEKVFLECVQDMDHENMFWYRQDPGLGLRLIYFSYDVKMKEKGDIPEGYSVSREKKERFSLILESASTNQTSMYLCASGANTGELFFGEGSRLTVL.

This clonotype was seen only a few times. This chain connects TRBV3-1 to TRBJ1-5; D is undetermined. This CDR3 contains 13 residues. Deletions cut 3 bases from V and 7 bases from J, with 10 bases between. Germline CDR1 and CDR2: LGHDT and YNNKEL (reference sequence). In nucleotides, the CDR3 is TGTGCCAGCAGCCATAGAGACGGGCAGCCCCAGCATTTT. This gives the protein CASSHRDGQPQHF.

The gene calls are TRBV29-1 and TRBJ2-7, with D uncertain. Trimming left V 0 bases short and J 2 bases short, with 17 bases between. Germline assignment: CDR1 SQVTM and CDR2 ANQGSEA. The CDR3 is 16 amino acids. CDR3 DNA: TGCAGCGTTGAAGATATAGGGCTTACGAGTCCCTACGAGCAGTACTTC. Its translation is CSVEDIGLTSPYEQYF.

This clonotype was seen repeatedly, ten times or more. The chain is built from TRBV6-1 and TRBJ1-6; D unresolved. The CDR3 is 14 residues long. The germline V gene has CDR1 MNHNS and CDR2 SASEGT. V dropped 7 bases and J dropped 8 bases, with 15 bases sitting between them. CDR3 DNA sequence: TGTGCCAGCACCCCCCGAGGGAAGGATTCACCCCTCCACTTT. It translates to CASTPRGKDSPLHF.

Many counts were recorded for this clonotype. The V and J genes are TRBV5-1 and TRBJ2-1; 13 bases fit TRBD2. The CDR3 has 17 residues. The V segment lost 1 base and the J segment 4 bases; nucleotides outside the gene matches: 5. Germline loops: CDR1 SGHRS, CDR2 YFSETQ. The CDR3 reads CASSLTSGRAGYNEQFF. The CDR3 bases are TGCGCCAGCAGCTTGACTAGCGGGAGGGCCGGTTACAATGAGCAGTTCTTC.

This clonotype has at least ten counts. The chain links TRBV18 to TRBJ1-1; D remains ambiguous. V lost 8 bases to trimming and J lost 1 base, with 11 bases between them. The CDR3 consists of 13 residues. Germline V gene data show CDR1 as KGHSH and CDR2 as LQKENI. CDR3 loop: CASTGRANTEAFF. The CDR3 DNA reads as TGTGCCAGCACGGGGAGGGCGAACACTGAAGCTTTCTTT.

This rearrangement joins TRBV11-2 to TRBJ2-3; D is uncertain. Deletions cut 1 base from V and 4 bases from J, with 9 bases between. The germline gives CDR1 SGHAT, CDR2 FQNNGV. The CDR3 is 14 residues long. The CDR3 reads CASSLGWAPDTQYF. CDR3 sequence (DNA): TGTGCCAGCAGCTTAGGTTGGGCTCCAGATACGCAGTATTTT.

The rearrangement uses TRBV5-4 and TRBJ2-1; a possible D gene is TRBD2 (6 bases). The germline CDR1 and CDR2 sequences are SGHNT and YYREEE (reference sequence). V lost 0 bases and J 5 bases, leaving 15 bases between the germline ends. CDR3 length: 16 residues. The DNA for the CDR3 is TGTGCCAGCAGCTTGGGACAGCGGGCTCTCAACAATGAGCAGTTCTTC. Residues: CASSLGQRALNNEQFF.

V usage is TRBV19 and J usage is TRBJ1-2; D not certain. The V end lost 4 bases, the J end lost 0 bases, and 15 bases lay between the germline ends. This CDR3 spans 16 amino acids. Germline V gene sequence: CDR1 LNHDA, CDR2 SQIVND (reference sequence). The CDR3 protein is CASSTSSQATNYGYTF. The CDR3 nucleotides read TGTGCCAGTAGTACTTCCTCGCAGGCAACTAACTATGGCTACACCTTC.

V usage is TRBV6-1 and J usage is TRBJ2-5; no clear D. The CDR3 is made up of 13 amino acids. Looked up from germline, CDR1 is MNHNS and CDR2 is SASEGT. Trimming shortened V by 1 base and J by 9 bases, and 12 bases separated the two germline ends. The CDR3 coding sequence is TGTGCCAGCAGTGAAGGGCGTCTCCTAGCCCAGTACTTC. This sequence encodes CASSEGRLLAQYF.

The chain is built from TRBV5-1 and TRBJ2-1, with a possible D match to TRBD2 (5 bases). The CDR3 length is 15 residues. The germline V and J ends were trimmed by 0 bases and 3 bases, with 10 bases remaining between them. Germline V gives CDR1 SGHRS, CDR2 YFSETQ. For the CDR3, the DNA is TGCGCCAGCAGCTTGGGATCAGCGGACTACAATGAGCAGTTCTTC. Translated, it gives CASSLGSADYNEQFF.

This chain joins TRBV7-9 and TRBJ2-1, with TRBD2 matching 13 bases. CDR3 length: 17 residues. The V gene's germline CDR1 is SEHNR and CDR2 FQNEAQ (reference sequence). V dropped 5 bases and J dropped 4; count of bases not matched to a gene: 8. CDR3 region: CASSDRTSGREYNEQFF. In DNA, the CDR3 is TGTGCCAGCAGCGACCGGACTAGCGGGAGAGAGTACAATGAGCAGTTCTTC.